These 18 T cell receptor beta chains were sequenced from one sample in a study of T cell responses to AZD1222 COVID-19 vaccine. The data were produced by immunoSEQ multiplex PCR, yet TCRdb's version contains in-frame clones alone and is incomplete. The sample holds about 150,000 clones, around 90% seen once. The sequencing used peripheral blood, collected on day 0 of AZD1222 vaccination. The receptors derive from an adult in good health.

The chain couples TRBV4-1 to TRBJ1-3, with 7 bases fitting TRBD1. CDR1 and CDR2 (germline): MGHRA, YSYEKL. V was clipped by 5 bases and J by 2 bases; unmatched bases: 6. The CDR3 length is 15 residues. CDR3 sequence reads: CASSTLTGTGNTIYF. For the CDR3, the DNA is TGCGCCAGCAGCACCCTGACAGGGACTGGAAACACCATATATTTT.

The chain is built from TRBV5-1 and TRBJ1-6, with TRBD1 matching over 9 bases. The V and J ends lost 0 bases and 10 bases, in that order; junction bases with no gene match: 8. The germline V gene has CDR1 SGHRS and CDR2 YFSETQ. The CDR3 is 16 amino acids. The CDR3 region has the DNA TGCGCCAGCAGCTTGGGGGGACAGGGTGATTGGTCACCCCTCCACTTT. The encoded protein is CASSLGGQGDWSPLHF.

The CDR3, as DNA: TGTGCCAGCAGGTTAGCGGGGACCTTTGAGCAGTTCTTC. Translating gives CASRLAGTFEQFF. The chain employs TRBV6-6 and TRBJ2-1; 8 bases align to TRBD2. The CDR3 spans 13 residues. The V gene end was trimmed by 6 bases and the J gene end by 9 bases; junction bases not matched to a gene: 7. Per germline, CDR1 MNHNY and CDR2 SVGAGI (reference sequence).

As regards this clone: Germline is not matched at one junction end, which may reflect a read error. The chain recombines TRBV6-5 with TRBJ1-5; D is uncertain. CDR3 length: 11 amino acids. The germline V gene encodes CDR1 MNHEY and CDR2 SVGAGI. The CDR3 protein is CASSDSQPQHF. Written as DNA, the CDR3 is TGTGCCAGCAGTGACTCTCAGCCCCAGCATTTT.

This clone was picked up a small number of times. The V call is TRBV7-2, the J call TRBJ1-6; D is undetermined. This CDR3 region has 12 residues. Trimming took 5 bases from V and 10 from J, leaving 9 bases between them. The germline V gene encodes CDR1 SGHTA and CDR2 FQGNSA. The CDR3 loop is CASSAPRSPLHF. The CDR3 nucleotides read TGTGCCAGCAGCGCCCCGCGGTCACCCCTCCACTTT.

The J gene is TRBJ1-5, the V gene TRBV6-6; no reliable D call. The CDR3 extends over 17 amino acids. CDR1 and CDR2 from the germline V gene are MNHNY and SVGAGI (reference sequence). V was shortened by 5 bases and J by 3 bases, with 20 bases between the two germline ends. For the CDR3, the DNA is TGTGCCAGCAGTCCCCGGATGGCACAGCGAAACAATCAGCCCCAGCATTTT. Amino acid sequence: CASSPRMAQRNNQPQHF.

The chain employs TRBV28 and TRBJ1-4, with a possible D match to TRBD1 (6 bases). Trimming took off 6 bases at V and 3 bases at J, with 11 bases between the two ends. The CDR3 totals 14 residues. Germline V CDR1 and CDR2: MDHEN, SYDVKM. CDR3 sequence reads: CASRYTGPNEKLFF. DNA of the CDR3: TGTGCCAGCAGGTACACAGGGCCTAATGAAAAACTGTTTTTT. The full variable domain, its missing parts supplied by reference TRBV28 and TRBJ1-4, is DVKVTQSSRYLVKRTGEKVFLECVQDMDHENMFWYRQDPGLGLRLIYFSYDVKMKEKGDIPEGYSVSREKKERFSLILESASTNQTSMYLCASRYTGPNEKLFFGSGTQLSVL.

This rearrangement joins TRBV30 to TRBJ1-2; D gene uncertain. There are 11 residues in the CDR3. CDR1 GTSNPN and CDR2 SVGIG come from the germline V gene (reference sequence). Trimming cost V 0 bases and J 1 base, with 0 bases left between them. The CDR3: CAWSVNYGYTF. CDR3 DNA sequence: TGTGCCTGGAGTGTTAACTATGGCTACACCTTC. Full variable domain (missing parts from reference TRBV30 and TRBJ1-2): SQTIHQWPATLVQPVGSPLSLECTVEGTSNPNLYWYRQAAGRGLQLLFYSVGIGQISSEVPQNLSASRPQDRQFILSSKKLLLSDSGFYLCAWSVNYGYTFGSGTRLTVV.

The gene calls are TRBV30 and TRBJ2-1; TRBD2 matches 12 bases. Germline lookup yields CDR1 GTSNPN and CDR2 SVGIG (reference sequence). The CDR3 runs to 13 residues. Losses at the gene ends were 8 bases for V and 8 bases for J; bases not matched to a gene: 7. CDR3 in amino acids: CARMTSGGYEQFF. DNA of the CDR3: TGTGCCAGAATGACTAGCGGGGGCTATGAGCAGTTCTTC.

The chain links TRBV2 to TRBJ2-2; 14 bases match TRBD2. The CDR3 has 15 amino acids. The V gene's germline CDR1 is SNHLY and CDR2 FYNNEI. Trimming at V came to 6 bases and at J to 7 bases, leaving 4 bases not matched to a gene. Here the CDR3 reads CASRGTSGGNGELFF. The DNA for the CDR3 is TGTGCCAGCAGAGGGACTAGCGGGGGTAACGGGGAGCTGTTTTTT.

Here the CDR3 reads CASSWGSGPYEQYF. DNA for the CDR3: TGTGCCAGCAGCTGGGGGTCGGGTCCCTACGAGCAGTACTTC. This rearrangement joins TRBV7-2 to TRBJ2-7, with D possibly called TRBD1 or TRBD2 (5 bases each). Germline CDR1 SGHTA, CDR2 FQGNSA. The V gene lost 4 bases and the J gene lost 2 bases, with 12 bases spanning the gap. The CDR3 spans 14 residues.

V usage is TRBV6-5 and J usage is TRBJ2-2; 8 bases fit TRBD2. Trimming took 6 bases from V and 3 from J; bases not matched to a gene: 3. This CDR3 is built from 14 residues. Per germline, CDR1 MNHEY and CDR2 SVGAGI. The CDR3, as DNA: TGTGCCAGCAGCGGGGGGGCCGACACCGGGGAGCTGTTTTTT. This translates into CASSGGADTGELFF.

The chain employs TRBV11-2 and TRBJ2-1; TRBD1 might be the D (8 bases). There are 15 residues in the CDR3. Between the trimmed V and J ends, which lost 5 bases and 3 bases, there was a span of 14 bases. The V gene's germline CDR1 is SGHAT and CDR2 FQNNGV. CDR3 residues: CASSVTGGDYNEQFF. CDR3 bases: TGTGCCAGCAGCGTTACAGGGGGGGACTACAATGAGCAGTTCTTC.

The CDR3 nucleotides are TGTGCCAGCAGTGAATCAGGGAACACTGAAGCTTTCTTT. This sequence encodes CASSESGNTEAFF. The V call is TRBV6-1, the J call TRBJ1-1; the D is unclear. With 2 bases removed from V and 1 base from J, the gap between germline ends came to 5 bases. Germline CDR1 reads MNHNS; CDR2 reads SASEGT. This CDR3 has 13 amino acids.

Comment on this clone: Other nucleotide sequences from this sample produce the same CDR3. This chain connects TRBV24-1 to TRBJ2-1; no firm D call. Germline CDR1 KGHDR, CDR2 SFDVKD. The CDR3 covers 12 residues. V lost 3 bases and J 4 bases, leaving 3 bases between the germline ends. The CDR3 DNA reads as TGTGCCACCAGTGATCTATACAATGAGCAGTTCTTC. Translated: CATSDLYNEQFF.

J is TRBJ1-6 and V is TRBV6-5; the D is unclear. CDR3 length: 13 residues. The V gene lost 0 bases and the J gene lost 13 bases, with 10 bases spanning the gap. CDR1 is MNHEY, CDR2 SVGAGI, per germline. The CDR3 DNA follows: TGTGCCAGCAGTTACTCTGGTCGCACCCCCCTCCACTTT. Protein: CASSYSGRTPLHF.

The chain uses TRBV6-6 and TRBJ1-5, with a tentative D call TRBD1 (5 bases). Germline assignment: CDR1 MNHNY and CDR2 SVGAGI (reference sequence). This CDR3 is built from 13 residues. V gave up 7 bases and J gave up 4 bases, with 11 bases separating them. The CDR3 nucleotides are TGTGCCAGCACTGACAGTGATAATCAGCCCCAGCATTTT. Translation: CASTDSDNQPQHF.

This chain connects TRBV15 to TRBJ1-5; no clear D. Trimming took off 5 bases at V and 0 bases at J, with 17 bases between the two ends. CDR3 size: 17 residues. The germline V gene has CDR1 LNHNV and CDR2 YYDKDF (reference sequence). CDR3 sequence reads: CATSPRTANHSNQPQHF. The DNA for the CDR3 is TGTGCCACCAGCCCTCGGACTGCCAACCATAGCAATCAGCCCCAGCATTTT.